The clone carrying this T cell receptor beta chain was picked up a small number of times. The entry originates in a study of regulatory T cells in long-lasting Graves disease. Indicated time point: newly diagnosed GD, antithyroid drugs for less than 3 months. Extracted PBMC RNA gave rise to the TCR library. Investigators prepared the TCR beta libraries by applying iRepertoire HTBI primers and Arm-PCR of CDR3 regions. From the multiplex PCR reads, TCRdb called clonotypes with MiXCR, one entry per CDR3 protein. The sample carries some 460,000 distinct CDR3 sequences, about 17% recorded once. This sample was also put to use in a study of T cells in Graves' hyperthyroidism and ophthalmopathy.

The source is a man aged 40-55 years with Graves disease. The specimen was peripheral blood mononuclear cells (PBMCs), collected at new diagnosis, from a patient treated with antithyroid drugs.

CDR3 nucleotides: TGCGCCAGCAGCCACTTACCCGGCCGAGGGGACACTGAAGCTTTCTTT. Its protein product is CASSHLPGRGDTEAFF. The gene calls are TRBV4-1 and TRBJ1-1; a possible D gene is TRBD1 (5 bases). The length of the CDR3 is 16 residues. From germline, CDR1 is MGHRA and CDR2 YSYEKL. V was cut by 3 bases and J by 3 bases, with 17 bases left in between.